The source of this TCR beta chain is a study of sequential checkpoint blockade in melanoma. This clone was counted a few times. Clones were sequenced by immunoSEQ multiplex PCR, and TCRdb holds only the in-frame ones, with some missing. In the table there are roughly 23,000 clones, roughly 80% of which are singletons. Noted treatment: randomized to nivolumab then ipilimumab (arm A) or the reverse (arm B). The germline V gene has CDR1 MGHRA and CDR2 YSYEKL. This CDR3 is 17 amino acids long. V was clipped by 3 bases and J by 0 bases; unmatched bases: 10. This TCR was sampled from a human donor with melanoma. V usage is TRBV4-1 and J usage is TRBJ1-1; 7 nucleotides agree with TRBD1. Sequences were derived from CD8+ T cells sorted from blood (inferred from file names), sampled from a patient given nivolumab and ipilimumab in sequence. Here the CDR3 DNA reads TGCGCCAGCAGCCAGCGACAGGGCCTTTCAATGAACACTGAAGCTTTCTTT. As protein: CASSQRQGLSMNTEAFF.